Following are 27 T cell receptor beta chains from one sample sequenced in a study of T cell repertoires in cytomegalovirus infection. Each CDR3 protein gets one entry after TCRdb re-called the reads with MiXCR. The sample lists 630,000 or so distinct CDR3 sequences, 24% seen once, with 6.5% to 10% in the top ten. The sequencing input was CD8+ T cells from PBMCs. The receptors originated from a human donor in good health (CMV status not recorded). Some clones in this sample may be carry-over from other donors' samples.

There are many counts of this clonotype. The chain couples TRBV12-3 or TRBV12-4 to TRBJ2-5; possible D gene TRBD1, 5 bases. The length of the CDR3 is 13 residues. The V and J ends lost 3 bases and 4 bases respectively, with 9 bases between them. CDR3 region: CASSLKGAETQYF. The DNA for the CDR3 is TGTGCCAGCAGTTTGAAAGGGGCAGAGACCCAGTACTTC.

This clonotype was observed many times. The chain combines TRBV6-1 with TRBJ1-5; 7 bases fit TRBD1. The CDR3 has 16 residues. The ends lost 5 bases at V and 0 bases at J; junction bases unmatched: 7. CDR1 and CDR2 from the germline V gene are MNHNS and SASEGT. The CDR3 loop reads CASSTGVRHSNQPQHF. The CDR3 coding sequence is TGTGCCAGCAGTACAGGGGTGCGCCATAGCAATCAGCCCCAGCATTTT.

The chain couples TRBV28 to TRBJ1-2; TRBD1 aligns across 10 bases. CDR1 and CDR2 (germline): MDHEN, SYDVKM. The CDR3 is 15 residues long. Losses at the gene ends were 5 bases for V and 6 bases for J; bases not matched to a gene: 9. The CDR3 protein is CASSPPGTGEDGYTF. The CDR3 region has the DNA TGTGCCAGCAGTCCCCCCGGGACAGGGGAGGATGGCTACACCTTC.

This clonotype was counted a few times. The V call is TRBV20-1, the J call TRBJ2-1, with D possibly matching TRBD1 (7 bases). This CDR3 is 15 amino acids long. CDR1 DFQATT and CDR2 SNEGSKA come from the germline V gene (reference sequence). The V end was cut by 5 bases, the J end by 2 bases, with 16 bases between. The CDR3 DNA sequence: TGCAGTGCTCGACCCCAGGGGGGTCCCTACAATGAGCAGTTCTTC. Amino acid sequence: CSARPQGGPYNEQFF.

The CDR3 DNA follows: TGCGCCAGCAGCCGTACGCTTCCCGGACCCGGCAATGAGCAGTTCTTC. This codes for CASSRTLPGPGNEQFF. The rearrangement uses TRBV4-1 and TRBJ2-1; D gene uncertain. This CDR3 is built from 16 residues. V lost 4 bases and J lost 6, with 19 bases in between. Germline-derived CDR1 and CDR2 are MGHRA and YSYEKL.

Of note for this clonotype: A much larger clone is a single base away; this may be a read error. The chain combines TRBV6-1 with TRBJ1-6; no clear D. The CDR3 loop spans 14 amino acids. The germline V gene encodes CDR1 MNHNS and CDR2 SASEGT. Trimming pared 3 bases from V and 7 bases from J, leaving 10 bases between. In DNA, the CDR3 is TGTGCCAGCAGTGATTTGGGGTACAATTCACCCCTCCACTTT. Translating gives CASSDLGYNSPLHF.

The chain is built from TRBV5-1 and TRBJ2-2; 7 bases map to TRBD1. V lost 3 bases, J lost 6 bases, and 5 bases stayed unmatched. CDR1 is SGHRS, CDR2 YFSETQ, per germline. The CDR3 is 14 amino acids. In DNA, the CDR3 is TGCGCCAGCAGCTGGAACAGGGGCCCCGGGGAGCTGTTTTTT. Translated: CASSWNRGPGELFF.

The rearrangement joins TRBV7-9 to TRBJ2-7; D remains ambiguous. V lost 5 bases, J lost 3 bases, and 8 bases lay in between. CDR3 size: 12 residues. Germline CDR1 SEHNR, CDR2 FQNEAQ (reference sequence). The chain's CDR3 is CASSEPNYEQYF. Here the CDR3 DNA reads TGTGCCAGCAGCGAACCGAACTACGAGCAGTACTTC.

This clonotype was seen ten or more times. CDR3 coding DNA: TGTGCCAGCATGACAGGGGTCTCCTATAATTCACCCCTCCACTTT. It is translated as CASMTGVSYNSPLHF. The chain recombines TRBV6-2 or TRBV6-3 with TRBJ1-6; 8 bases match TRBD1. J lost 0 bases, V lost 7 bases, and 2 bases had no gene match. The CDR3 is 15 residues long. CDR1 and CDR2 (germline): MNHEY, SVGEGT.

This clonotype was counted a few times. The V call is TRBV2, the J call TRBJ2-7, with 8 bases matching TRBD2. The CDR3 has 11 residues. The V segment lost 6 bases and the J segment 6 bases; nucleotides outside the gene matches: 1. CDR1 and CDR2 (germline): SNHLY, FYNNEI. The CDR3 region has the DNA TGTGCCAGCAGCGGGAGGGGCGAGCAGTACTTC. Its translation is CASSGRGEQYF. Looking up the rest from reference TRBV2 and TRBJ2-7 gives the full variable domain: EPEVTQTPSHQVTQMGQEVILRCVPISNHLYFYWYRQILGQKVEFLVSFYNNEISEKSEIFDDQFSVERPDGSNFTLKIRSTKLEDSAMYFCASSGRGEQYFGPGTRLTVT.

This clonotype was counted only a few times. The chain uses TRBV5-6 and TRBJ2-3; no clear D. The CDR3 runs 14 residues. Germline CDR1 SGHDT, CDR2 YYEEEE. Deletions cut 0 bases from V and 2 bases from J, with 7 bases between. DNA for the CDR3: TGTGCCAGCAGCTTGGATCGGCCCACAGATACGCAGTATTTT. This gives the protein CASSLDRPTDTQYF.

This clonotype was seen only a few times. The rearrangement joins TRBV5-6 to TRBJ2-1; D might be TRBD1 (5 bases). Germline V gene data show CDR1 as SGHDT and CDR2 as YYEEEE. The ends were cut back, 4 bases at V and 8 bases at J, with 25 bases in the middle. The CDR3 extends over 17 amino acids. For the CDR3, the DNA is TGTGCCAGCAGCCCAGGGATCACGTTGTGGTCTCAGCATGAGCAGTTCTTC. Protein sequence: CASSPGITLWSQHEQFF. The full variable domain, rest sourced from reference TRBV5-6 and TRBJ2-1, is DAGVTQSPTHLIKTRGQQVTLRCSPKSGHDTVSWYQQALGQGPQFIFQYYEEEERQRGNFPDRFSGHQFPNYSSELNVNALLLGDSALYLCASSPGITLWSQHEQFFGPGTRLTVL.

V usage is TRBV15 and J usage is TRBJ1-6, with D unclear. CDR1 and CDR2 (germline): LNHNV, YYDKDF (reference sequence). This CDR3 region has 13 residues. Deletions cut 4 bases from V and 12 bases from J, with 13 bases between. CDR3 in DNA: TGTGCCACCAGCACCAGTAATTTCGAACCCCTCCACTTT. This translates into CATSTSNFEPLHF.

The rearrangement links TRBV20-1 to TRBJ2-1; 10 bases are a match to TRBD1. The CDR3 extends over 11 amino acids. The V gene's germline CDR1 is DFQATT and CDR2 SNEGSKA (reference sequence). V was clipped by 1 base and J by 16 bases; unmatched bases: 4. DNA for the CDR3: TGCAGTGCTAGAGCCGGGACAGGGGATTTCTTC. Protein product: CSARAGTGDFF.

This clonotype was observed a few times. The chain uses TRBV6-1 and TRBJ2-5; D ambiguous. V was trimmed by 0 bases and J by 4 bases, leaving 12 bases between them. This CDR3 is 15 amino acids long. CDR1 and CDR2 from the germline V gene are MNHNS and SASEGT. In DNA, the CDR3 is TGTGCCAGCAGTGAAGCCCGCCGGGTGTTAGAGACCCAGTACTTC. This sequence encodes CASSEARRVLETQYF.

This clonotype was observed at least ten times. This chain links TRBV7-9 with TRBJ2-3, with 12 positions matching TRBD2. After removal of 5 bases from V and 6 bases from J, the junction contained 18 bases not matched to a gene. Per germline, CDR1 SEHNR and CDR2 FQNEAQ (reference sequence). The CDR3 is 19 amino acids. The CDR3 loop is CASSPAAPSGGALYDTQYF. The CDR3, as DNA: TGTGCCAGCAGCCCCGCGGCGCCTAGCGGGGGGGCCTTGTACGATACGCAGTATTTT.

The chain carries TRBV27 and TRBJ2-3; unclear D gene. CDR1 and CDR2 (germline): MNHEY, SMNVEV (reference sequence). The CDR3 length is 14 residues. The V and J ends lost 7 bases and 2 bases respectively, with 13 bases between them. The CDR3 region is CASKGSRVTDTQYF. The CDR3 DNA reads TGTGCCAGCAAAGGTAGCCGAGTCACAGATACGCAGTATTTT.

The chain employs TRBV15 and TRBJ2-2; D uncertain. The V gene lost 3 bases and the J gene lost 2 bases, with 10 bases spanning the gap. The CDR3 spans 15 residues. Germline assignment: CDR1 LNHNV and CDR2 YYDKDF (reference sequence). In DNA form, the CDR3 reads TGTGCCACCAGCAGTCTAGACCTTAACACCGGGGAGCTGTTTTTT. Its translation is CATSSLDLNTGELFF.

The chain links TRBV20-1 to TRBJ2-6, with TRBD1 identical over 7 bases. V shed 0 bases and J 3 bases; nucleotides not matched to a gene: 8. The CDR3 is 17 residues long. CDR1 is DFQATT and CDR2 is SNEGSKA in the germline V gene (reference sequence). CDR3 DNA: TGCAGTGCTAGAGATACTACAGGGGAGAGTGGGGCCAACGTCCTGACTTTC. Amino acid sequence: CSARDTTGESGANVLTF.

On this clonotype: A read error is possible here, since a much larger clone lies one base away. This chain links TRBV7-2 with TRBJ2-7; D perhaps matches TRBD1 (7 bases). CDR1 is SGHTA, CDR2 FQGNSA, per germline. This CDR3 region has 15 residues. The CDR3 loop reads CANSEGLRGEYEQYF. In nucleotides, the CDR3 is TGTGCCAACAGCGAGGGTCTCAGGGGGGAATACGAGCAGTACTTC. Variable domain in full (rest from reference TRBV7-2 and TRBJ2-7): GAGVSQSPSNKVTEKGKDVELRCDPISGHTALYWYRQSLGQGLEFLIYFQGNSAPDKSGLPSDRFSAERTGGSVSTLTIQRTQQEDSAVYLCANSEGLRGEYEQYFGPGTRLTVT.

This clonotype was seen repeatedly, ten times or more. V gene TRBV7-6 combines with J gene TRBJ2-7, with a weak D call TRBD1 (6 bases). Germline V gene sequence: CDR1 SGHVS, CDR2 FNYEAQ. Trimming pared 5 bases from V and 3 bases from J, leaving 17 bases between. This CDR3 region has 15 residues. The CDR3 here is CASSLTGPFDYEQYV. The DNA for the CDR3 is TGTGCCAGCAGCCTTACAGGGCCTTTTGACTACGAGCAGTACGTC.

V and J are TRBV5-4 and TRBJ2-5; perhaps TRBD2 as D (6 bases). CDR1 and CDR2 from the germline V gene are SGHNT and YYREEE (reference sequence). Trimming stripped 3 bases from V and 0 bases from J, with 15 bases between. The CDR3 consists of 16 residues. The chain's CDR3 is CASSWRGHSDQETQYF. Here the CDR3 DNA reads TGTGCCAGCAGCTGGCGGGGCCATAGCGACCAAGAGACCCAGTACTTC. The whole variable domain, remainder taken from reference TRBV5-4 and TRBJ2-5, is ETGVTQSPTHLIKTRGQQVTLRCSSQSGHNTVSWYQQALGQGPQFIFQYYREEENGRGNFPPRFSGLQFPNYSSELNVNALELDDSALYLCASSWRGHSDQETQYFGPGTRLLVL.

This clonotype appeared once. The V gene is TRBV28, the J gene TRBJ1-5; 10 bases match TRBD1. The CDR3 contains 16 residues. V was pared by 5 bases and J by 7 bases, with 11 bases of the junction left unmatched. CDR1 and CDR2 (germline): MDHEN, SYDVKM. The CDR3 here is CASSPRGQGREQPQHF. The CDR3 nucleotides read TGTGCCAGCAGTCCGAGGGGACAGGGGAGGGAGCAGCCCCAGCATTTT.

This clonotype was counted a few times. V usage is TRBV7-9 and J usage is TRBJ1-5; the match to TRBD1 covers 7 bases. Trimming cost V 5 bases and J 0 bases; bases outside gene matches: 16. The CDR3 contains 19 residues. The germline V gene encodes CDR1 SEHNR and CDR2 FQNEAQ (reference sequence). The CDR3 sequence: CASSPPTGTKEYSNQPQHF. CDR3 in DNA: TGTGCCAGCAGCCCACCGACAGGGACAAAGGAATATAGCAATCAGCCCCAGCATTTT.

This clonotype was recorded only once. The chain employs TRBV29-1 and TRBJ1-1; D is possibly TRBD1 (5 bases). This CDR3 spans 13 amino acids. Trimming cost V 6 bases and J 7 bases, with 18 bases left between them. From germline, CDR1 is SQVTM and CDR2 ANQGSEA. The DNA for the CDR3 is TGCAGCGTCGAAACGGGGGTCGCGGATGAAGCTTTCTTT. This codes for CSVETGVADEAFF.

This clonotype came up a few times. This chain connects TRBV5-1 to TRBJ1-2; D is unclear. V was shortened by 3 bases and J by 2 bases, with 14 bases between the two germline ends. CDR1 is SGHRS, CDR2 YFSETQ, per germline. The CDR3 runs to 15 residues. CDR3 amino acids: CASSSDYGLNYGYTF. In DNA form, the CDR3 reads TGCGCCAGCAGCTCGGATTACGGACTCAACTATGGCTACACCTTC.

This chain uses TRBV12-3 or TRBV12-4 with TRBJ2-2; D unclear. The CDR3 length is 14 residues. The V end was cut by 3 bases, the J end by 3 bases, with 8 bases between. The CDR3 bases are TGTGCCAGCAGTTTCCGGGTCTACACCGGGGAGCTGTTTTTT. Protein: CASSFRVYTGELFF.